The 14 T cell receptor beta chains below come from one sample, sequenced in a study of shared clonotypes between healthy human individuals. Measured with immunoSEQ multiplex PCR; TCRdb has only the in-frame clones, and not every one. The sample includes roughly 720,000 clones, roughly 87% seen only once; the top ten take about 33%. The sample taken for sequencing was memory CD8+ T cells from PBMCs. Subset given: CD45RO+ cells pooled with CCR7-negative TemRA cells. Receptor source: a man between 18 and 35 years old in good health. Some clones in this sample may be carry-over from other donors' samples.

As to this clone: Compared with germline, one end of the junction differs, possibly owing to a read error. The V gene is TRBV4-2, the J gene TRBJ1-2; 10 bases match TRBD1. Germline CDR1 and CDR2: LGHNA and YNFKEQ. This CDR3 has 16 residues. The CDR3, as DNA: TGTGCCAGCAGCCAAACTCACCCGGACAGGGGGGGATCTCGGCGTTTC. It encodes CASSQTHPDRGGSRRF.

The CDR3 DNA reads as TGCGCCAGCAGCCAAGATCAGGGCTCGGGGACTGAAGCTTTCTTT. As protein: CASSQDQGSGTEAFF. The gene calls are TRBV4-3 and TRBJ1-1; D may be TRBD1 (5 bases). Germline V gene sequence: CDR1 LGHNA, CDR2 YSLEER. Trimming removed 0 bases from V and 5 bases from J, with 13 bases in between. This CDR3 spans 15 amino acids.

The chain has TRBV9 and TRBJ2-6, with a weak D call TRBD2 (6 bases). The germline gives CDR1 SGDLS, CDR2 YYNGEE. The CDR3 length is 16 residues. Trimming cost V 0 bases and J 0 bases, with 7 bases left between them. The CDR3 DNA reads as TGTGCCAGCAGCGTAGACGGGAGCTCTGGGGCCAACGTCCTGACTTTC. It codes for CASSVDGSSGANVLTF.

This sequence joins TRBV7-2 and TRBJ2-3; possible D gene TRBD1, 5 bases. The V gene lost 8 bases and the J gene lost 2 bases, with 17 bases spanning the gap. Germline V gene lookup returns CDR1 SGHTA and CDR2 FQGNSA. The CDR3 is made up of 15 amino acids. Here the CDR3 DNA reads TGTGCCAGCCCGACAGAGTCCGAACCCACAGATACGCAGTATTTT. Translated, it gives CASPTESEPTDTQYF. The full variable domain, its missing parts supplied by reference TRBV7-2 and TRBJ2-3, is GAGVSQSPSNKVTEKGKDVELRCDPISGHTALYWYRQSLGQGLEFLIYFQGNSAPDKSGLPSDRFSAERTGGSVSTLTIQRTQQEDSAVYLCASPTESEPTDTQYFGPGTRLTVL.

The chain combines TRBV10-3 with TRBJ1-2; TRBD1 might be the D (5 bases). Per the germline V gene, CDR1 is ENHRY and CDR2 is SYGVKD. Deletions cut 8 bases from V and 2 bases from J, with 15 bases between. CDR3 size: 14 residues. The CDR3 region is CAISQDGQNYGYTF. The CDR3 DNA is TGTGCCATCTCACAGGATGGCCAAAACTATGGCTACACCTTC.

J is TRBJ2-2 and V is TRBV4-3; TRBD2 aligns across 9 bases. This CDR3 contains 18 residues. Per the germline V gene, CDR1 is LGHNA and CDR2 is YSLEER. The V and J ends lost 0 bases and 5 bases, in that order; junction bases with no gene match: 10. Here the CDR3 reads CASSQDWVRLAETGELFF. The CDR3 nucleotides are TGCGCCAGCAGCCAAGATTGGGTTCGACTAGCGGAAACCGGGGAGCTGTTTTTT.

The CDR3 loop reads CASSVFVRERSSYNEQFF. Here the CDR3 DNA reads TGTGCCAGCAGTGTGTTTGTGCGGGAGAGGAGCTCCTACAATGAGCAGTTCTTC. The V and J genes are TRBV7-8 and TRBJ2-1; 7 nucleotides match TRBD2. The CDR3 contains 18 residues. V lost 6 bases, J lost 0 bases, and 14 bases stayed unmatched. Germline CDR1 and CDR2: SGHVS and FQNEAQ. Full variable domain (outside the CDR3, taken from reference TRBV7-8 and TRBJ2-1): GAGVSQSPRYKVAKRGQDVALRCDPISGHVSLFWYQQALGQGPEFLTYFQNEAQLDKSGLPSDRFFAERPEGSVSTLKIQRTQQEDSAVYLCASSVFVRERSSYNEQFFGPGTRLTVL.

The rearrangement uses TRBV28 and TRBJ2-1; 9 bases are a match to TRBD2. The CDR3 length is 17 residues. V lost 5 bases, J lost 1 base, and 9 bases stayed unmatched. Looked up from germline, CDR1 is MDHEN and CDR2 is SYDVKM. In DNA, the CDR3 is TGTGCCAGCAGTGGGGTAGCGGGAGTTAAATCCTACAATGAGCAGTTCTTC. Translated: CASSGVAGVKSYNEQFF.

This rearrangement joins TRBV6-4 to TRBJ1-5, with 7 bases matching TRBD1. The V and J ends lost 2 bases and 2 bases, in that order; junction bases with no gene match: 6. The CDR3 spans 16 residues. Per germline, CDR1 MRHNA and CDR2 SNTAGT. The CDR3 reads CASSDTYGQGNQPQHF. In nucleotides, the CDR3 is TGTGCCAGCAGTGACACTTATGGACAGGGCAATCAGCCCCAGCATTTT.

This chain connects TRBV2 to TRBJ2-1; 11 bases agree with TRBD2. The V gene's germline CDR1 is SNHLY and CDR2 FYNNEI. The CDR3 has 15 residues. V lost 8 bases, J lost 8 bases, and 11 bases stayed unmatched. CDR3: CASVPPTSGDDEQFF. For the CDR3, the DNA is TGTGCCAGCGTGCCCCCGACTAGCGGGGACGATGAGCAGTTCTTC.

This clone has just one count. CDR3 in amino acids: CASSLVVGSEEDTQYF. CDR3 in DNA: TGTGCCAGCAGCTTAGTGGTCGGGAGTGAGGAAGATACGCAGTATTTT. The V gene is TRBV7-2, the J gene TRBJ2-3, with a weak D call TRBD2 (6 bases). This CDR3 is built from 16 residues. Germline V gives CDR1 SGHTA, CDR2 FQGNSA. Between the trimmed V and J ends, which lost 1 base and 5 bases, there was a span of 16 bases. Full variable domain (missing parts from reference TRBV7-2 and TRBJ2-3): GAGVSQSPSNKVTEKGKDVELRCDPISGHTALYWYRQSLGQGLEFLIYFQGNSAPDKSGLPSDRFSAERTGGSVSTLTIQRTQQEDSAVYLCASSLVVGSEEDTQYFGPGTRLTVL.

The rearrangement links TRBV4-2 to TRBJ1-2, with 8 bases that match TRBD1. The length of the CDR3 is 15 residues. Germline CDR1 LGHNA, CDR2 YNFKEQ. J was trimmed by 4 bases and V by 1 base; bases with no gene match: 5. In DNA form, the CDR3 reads TGTGCCAGCAGCCAAGCCCTTGACAGGGGCTATGGCTACACCTTC. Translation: CASSQALDRGYGYTF.

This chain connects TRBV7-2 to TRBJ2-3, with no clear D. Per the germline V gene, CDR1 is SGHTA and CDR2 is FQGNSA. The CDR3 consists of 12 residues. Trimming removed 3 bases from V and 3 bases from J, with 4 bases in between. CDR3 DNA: TGTGCCAGCAGCTTGGAAACAGATACGCAGTATTTT. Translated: CASSLETDTQYF.

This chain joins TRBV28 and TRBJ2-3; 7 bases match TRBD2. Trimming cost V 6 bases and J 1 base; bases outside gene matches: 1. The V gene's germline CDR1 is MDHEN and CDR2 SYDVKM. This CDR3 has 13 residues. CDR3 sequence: CASRAGRTDTQYF. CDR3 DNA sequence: TGTGCCAGCAGAGCGGGACGCACAGATACGCAGTATTTT.